This TCR beta chain emerged from a study of immune cell composition in non-small cell lung cancer. General study points: Tumour TCR-beta clonality showed no significant link to smoking pack-years. TIL tumour reactivity correlated with maximal tumour-associated clone frequency in adenocarcinoma. It was not proven that tumour-reactive clones equal dominant tumour-associated clones. Squamous lung tumours showed higher top 10 clone scores and clonality than adenocarcinomas.

As regards this clone: What it binds is not known.

The germline CDR1 and CDR2 sequences are MNHEY and SVGAGI. This CDR3 has 11 residues. J was trimmed by 6 bases and V by 6 bases; bases with no gene match: 1. The table came from immunoSEQ multiplex PCR; TCRdb's copy has only in-frame clones and leaves some out. The table includes roughly 8,300 clones, 76% detected once. This TCR was recovered from a human donor with non-small cell lung cancer. The specimen sequenced was lung tumor tissue. The gene calls are TRBV6-5 and TRBJ2-7; 8 bases are a match to TRBD2. The CDR3 here is CASRTSGEQYF. The CDR3, as DNA: TGTGCCAGCAGAACTAGCGGCGAGCAGTACTTC.